This T cell receptor (beta chain) derives from a study of shared clonotypes between healthy human individuals. Investigators divided CD4+ cells into CD45RA+ naive and CD45RA-negative memory subsets. The assay was immunoSEQ multiplex PCR, and TCRdb's table has in-frame clones only and misses some. The table shows 1,500,000 or so clones, with about 98.5% occurring only once. Points on this clone: This same CDR3 is encoded by further DNA sequences in the sample.

This TCR was recovered from a man aged 30 to 39 in good health. The sequenced material came from naive CD4+ T cells sorted from blood. Subset noted: CD45RA+ positively selected.

DNA for the CDR3: TGTGCCAGCAGCTTAGCCGGCTCCTACGAGCAGTACTTC. Protein sequence: CASSLAGSYEQYF. V gene TRBV7-8 combines with J gene TRBJ2-7; D gene ambiguous. The CDR3 runs to 13 residues. V shed 0 bases and J shed 0 bases, with 3 bases lying between them. In germline, CDR1 is SGHVS, CDR2 FQNEAQ.